The 26 T cell receptor beta chains listed next were all sequenced from one sample in a study of identical twins. One entry per CDR3 protein results from TCRdb running MiXCR on the 5' RACE reads. The table has under 350,000 distinct CDR3 sequences, roughly 10% seen once. The same sample was also studied in work on yellow fever vaccine responses in identical twins.

Material for sequencing was CD8+ T cells sorted from blood. These receptors were taken from a woman between 18 and 30 years old in good health.

This clonotype was seen at least ten times. As DNA, the CDR3 is TGCGCCAGCAGCCAAGACCGTATCGAAGAGACCCAGTACTTC. This sequence encodes CASSQDRIEETQYF. This chain uses TRBV4-3 with TRBJ2-5; D not certain. CDR1 and CDR2 (germline): LGHNA, YSLEER. Trimming shortened V by 0 bases and J by 3 bases, and 8 bases separated the two germline ends. This CDR3 has 14 amino acids.

In its sample, this clonotype was seen a few times. For the CDR3, the DNA is TGTGCCAGCGGAGACAGCTACGAGCAGTACTTC. It codes for CASGDSYEQYF. The genes are TRBV9 and TRBJ2-7; weak D call: TRBD1 (5 bases). Germline V gives CDR1 SGDLS, CDR2 YYNGEE. The V end was cut by 7 bases, the J end by 3 bases, with 8 bases between. The CDR3 is 11 amino acids.

This clonotype was seen a handful of times. The chain employs TRBV30 and TRBJ2-1; D is ambiguous. The V and J ends lost 0 bases and 8 bases respectively, with 8 bases between them. This CDR3 has 12 residues. Germline lookup yields CDR1 GTSNPN and CDR2 SVGIG (reference sequence). Written as DNA, the CDR3 is TGTGCCTGGAGTGTACGTTGGGATGAGCAGTTCTTC. Protein: CAWSVRWDEQFF.

This clonotype has a count of ten or more. The chain employs TRBV7-9 and TRBJ2-1; 9 bases match TRBD2. This CDR3 has 17 residues. In germline, CDR1 is SEHNR, CDR2 FQNEAQ (reference sequence). The V and J ends lost 1 base and 4 bases, in that order; junction bases with no gene match: 8. The CDR3 nucleotides read TGTGCCAGCAGCTTAGAATCCTTAGCGGGAGAGTACAATGAGCAGTTCTTC. It codes for CASSLESLAGEYNEQFF.

At least ten counts were recorded for this clonotype. This rearrangement joins TRBV14 to TRBJ2-1; maybe TRBD2 (5 bases). V lost 1 base, J lost 9 bases, and 10 bases lay in between. Germline values: CDR1 SGHDN, CDR2 FVKESK. The CDR3 is 13 amino acids. The CDR3 reads CASSQGLGGEQFF. The CDR3 DNA reads as TGTGCCAGCAGCCAAGGTCTTGGAGGTGAGCAGTTCTTC.

This clonotype was counted a few times. The chain uses TRBV23-1 and TRBJ2-5; possibly TRBD2 for D (6 bases). TRBV23-1 is known as an ORF, though its function is uncertain. V shed 3 bases and J shed 2 bases, with 19 bases lying between them. The CDR3 has 17 amino acids. The CDR3 nucleotides read TGCGCCAGCAGTCACGGATCAGGACTAATGATACAAGAGACCCAGTACTTC. It specifies CASSHGSGLMIQETQYF.

This clonotype was observed a handful of times. The chain couples TRBV7-8 to TRBJ2-3; 10 positions match TRBD2. The CDR3 runs 14 residues. The V segment lost 5 bases and the J segment 4 bases; nucleotides outside the gene matches: 3. Looked up from germline, CDR1 is SGHVS and CDR2 is FQNEAQ. The CDR3 protein is CASSHGLAADTQYF. DNA of the CDR3: TGTGCCAGCAGCCACGGACTAGCGGCAGATACGCAGTATTTT.

This clonotype was seen ten or more times. This sequence joins TRBV6-4 and TRBJ2-1; TRBD2 matches at 7 bases. This CDR3 comprises 17 residues. The germline CDR1 and CDR2 sequences are MRHNA and SNTAGT. With V trimmed by 3 bases and J by 11 bases, 19 bases remained unmatched. The DNA for the CDR3 is TGTGCCAGCAGTGATTCCGCGACTAGCCAATCACTCCAAAAGCAGTTCTTC. Protein: CASSDSATSQSLQKQFF.

The J gene is TRBJ2-1, the V gene TRBV7-6; 12 bases are a match to TRBD1. CDR1 is SGHVS and CDR2 is FNYEAQ in the germline V gene. CDR3 size: 20 residues. The junction had 10 bases not matched to a gene; V was cut back by 1 base and J by 0 bases. The DNA for the CDR3 is TGTGCCAGCAGCTTAGGGAGGGGGACAGGGGGCGGGAGCTCCTACAATGAGCAGTTCTTC. Residues: CASSLGRGTGGGSSYNEQFF.

This clonotype was seen more than once but under ten times. The chain recombines TRBV21-1 with TRBJ2-7; TRBD1, the table's D call, lacks a check against the DNA. TRBV21-1 is a pseudogene locus. This CDR3 contains 18 residues. The CDR3 DNA reads as TGTGCCAGCAGCAAAGGTGGCAGGGGGCGAGAGGCCTTCTACGAGCAGTACTTC. Amino acids: CASSKGGRGREAFYEQYF.

Concerning this clonotype itself: A much larger clonotype is one base distant, so this may be a read error. The chain employs TRBV7-3 and TRBJ2-4, with TRBD2 as a possible D gene (7 bases). CDR1 and CDR2 from the germline V gene are SGHTA and FQGTGA. The CDR3 contains 18 residues. CDR3 sequence: CASSRTGGTHGGKNIKYF. The DNA of the CDR3 is TGTGCCAGCAGCCGCACCGGGGGGACACACGGAGGCAAAAACATTAAGTACTTC.

In its sample, this clonotype was seen a few times. The J gene is TRBJ1-2, the V gene TRBV7-9, with D maybe TRBD1 (5 bases). V lost 4 bases and J 4 bases, leaving 13 bases between the germline ends. Germline loops: CDR1 SEHNR, CDR2 FQNEAQ (reference sequence). The CDR3 spans 14 residues. CDR3 loop: CASSSAGVPYGYTF. DNA for the CDR3: TGTGCCAGCAGCTCGGCGGGGGTACCCTATGGCTACACCTTC.

This clonotype was observed a handful of times. The genes are TRBV7-9 and TRBJ2-5, with 8 positions matching TRBD2. The CDR3 spans 15 residues. Losses at the gene ends were 4 bases for V and 2 bases for J; bases not matched to a gene: 6. In germline, CDR1 is SEHNR, CDR2 FQNEAQ (reference sequence). The CDR3: CASSSASGGQETQYF. Written as DNA, the CDR3 is TGTGCCAGCAGCTCAGCCAGCGGGGGTCAAGAGACCCAGTACTTC.

At least ten counts were recorded for this clonotype. The rearrangement joins TRBV9 to TRBJ2-3; 8 bases line up with TRBD2. Germline values: CDR1 SGDLS, CDR2 YYNGEE. Trimming removed 3 bases from V and 2 bases from J; junction bases left unmatched: 5. The CDR3 is 15 amino acids. DNA for the CDR3: TGTGCCAGCAGCGGTTCGGGGGGGCTCACAGATACGCAGTATTTT. It is translated as CASSGSGGLTDTQYF.

This clonotype was counted at least ten times. J is TRBJ2-1 and V is TRBV29-1; D possibly matches TRBD1 or TRBD2 (5 bases each). The CDR3 spans 16 residues. The V end was cut by 1 base, the J end by 0 bases, with 13 bases between. Germline CDR1 SQVTM, CDR2 ANQGSEA. The CDR3, as DNA: TGCAGCGTTGAAGGTCACCCAGGGAGCTCCTACAATGAGCAGTTCTTC. This gives the protein CSVEGHPGSSYNEQFF.

The rearrangement joins TRBV27 to TRBJ2-1, with a weak D call TRBD2 (6 bases). CDR1 is MNHEY and CDR2 is SMNVEV in the germline V gene (reference sequence). The CDR3 consists of 14 residues. Between the trimmed V and J ends, which lost 5 bases and 7 bases, there was a span of 15 bases. Here the CDR3 reads CASSDWDSTNEQFF. CDR3 DNA: TGTGCCAGCAGTGACTGGGACTCCACTAATGAGCAGTTCTTC.

This clonotype was picked up a small number of times. The chain carries TRBV7-6 and TRBJ2-5; the D gene is possibly TRBD2 (5 bases). Germline-derived CDR1 and CDR2 are SGHVS and FNYEAQ. The V end lost 6 bases, the J end lost 4 bases, and 12 bases lay between the germline ends. The CDR3 totals 13 residues. The CDR3 reads CASRPPAGETQYF. For the CDR3, the DNA is TGTGCCAGCAGACCCCCGGCGGGAGAGACCCAGTACTTC. Based on the CDR3 plus reference TRBV7-6 and TRBJ2-5, the full variable domain is GAGVSQSPRYKVTKRGQDVALRCDPISGHVSLYWYRQALGQGPEFLTYFNYEAQQDKSGLPNDRFSAERPEGSISTLTIQRTEQRDSAMYRCASRPPAGETQYFGPGTRLLVL.

A few counts support this clonotype. The chain is built from TRBV6-1 and TRBJ2-5, with 11 bases matching TRBD2. CDR3 size: 18 residues. Trimming took 1 base from V and 2 from J; bases not matched to a gene: 9. Germline CDR1 MNHNS, CDR2 SASEGT. CDR3 region: CASSEVAGGSGLQETQYF. CDR3 DNA sequence: TGTGCCAGCAGTGAAGTAGCGGGAGGGTCGGGCCTACAAGAGACCCAGTACTTC.

This clonotype was recorded many times. The genes are TRBV7-8 and TRBJ2-1, with D maybe TRBD1 (7 bases). The V end lost 5 bases, the J end lost 0 bases, and 11 bases lay between the germline ends. CDR1 is SGHVS, CDR2 FQNEAQ, per germline. This CDR3 comprises 15 residues. As DNA, the CDR3 is TGTGCCAGCAGCCGGGGGACAGACTCCTACAATGAGCAGTTCTTC. This translates into CASSRGTDSYNEQFF.

This clonotype was counted at least ten times. The chain employs TRBV4-2 and TRBJ1-1; the D gene is possibly TRBD1 (5 bases). The germline V and J ends were trimmed by 0 bases and 7 bases, with 18 bases remaining between them. Germline V CDR1 and CDR2: LGHNA, YNFKEQ. CDR3 size: 16 residues. The CDR3, as DNA: TGTGCCAGCAGCCAAGAAAGTTCTGGAGGGGACCTTGAAGCTTTCTTT. This codes for CASSQESSGGDLEAFF.

This chain joins TRBV2 and TRBJ2-2; the D is unclear. Germline V CDR1 and CDR2: SNHLY, FYNNEI. The V gene lost 2 bases and the J gene lost 0 bases, with 7 bases spanning the gap. The CDR3 has 15 amino acids. The CDR3 protein is CASSEWVANTGELFF. As DNA, the CDR3 is TGTGCCAGCAGTGAATGGGTCGCGAACACCGGGGAGCTGTTTTTT.

This clonotype was picked up many times. The V gene is TRBV27, the J gene TRBJ2-1, with TRBD2 matching 10 bases. J lost 9 bases, V lost 0 bases, and 8 bases had no gene match. The V gene's germline CDR1 is MNHEY and CDR2 SMNVEV (reference sequence). The CDR3 sequence is 16 residues long. CDR3 nucleotide sequence: TGTGCCAGCAGTTTATCCCCTCTAGCGGGAGACGGTGAGCAGTTCTTC. Translation gives CASSLSPLAGDGEQFF.

V gene TRBV4-3 combines with J gene TRBJ2-3; D is undetermined. The germline V and J ends were trimmed by 2 bases and 4 bases, with 7 bases remaining between them. CDR3 size: 13 residues. Germline CDR1 and CDR2: LGHNA and YSLEER. CDR3 sequence (DNA): TGCGCCAGCAGCCAAATACTCCCAGATACGCAGTATTTT. Translation: CASSQILPDTQYF.

The chain couples TRBV20-1 to TRBJ2-3, with 11 bases fitting TRBD2. Germline lookup yields CDR1 DFQATT and CDR2 SNEGSKA (reference sequence). The CDR3 has 16 residues. With V trimmed by 0 bases and J by 3 bases, 5 bases remained unmatched. CDR3 in DNA: TGCAGTGCTAGAGACCCGGGACTAGCGGATACAGATACGCAGTATTTT. This encodes CSARDPGLADTDTQYF.

This rearrangement joins TRBV2 to TRBJ2-2; 7 nucleotides agree with TRBD2. V lost 2 bases to trimming and J lost 7 bases; unmatched junction nucleotides: 7. The CDR3 has 15 amino acids. Germline V gene data show CDR1 as SNHLY and CDR2 as FYNNEI. The CDR3 DNA sequence: TGTGCCAGCAGTGAACTCCTCCCGGGAGGCGGGGAGCTGTTTTTT. Its translation is CASSELLPGGGELFF.

This clonotype was detected many times. The rearrangement links TRBV28 to TRBJ2-2; tentative D call: TRBD1 (6 bases). The CDR3 covers 19 residues. Germline CDR1 is MDHEN and CDR2 is SYDVKM. Trimming pared 4 bases from V and 0 bases from J, leaving 21 bases between. CDR3 sequence: CASSSLKRDRNPNTGELFF. The CDR3 nucleotides read TGTGCCAGCAGTTCCCTAAAGAGAGACAGGAACCCGAACACCGGGGAGCTGTTTTTT.